The 18 T cell receptor beta chains reported below all come from one sample, sequenced in a study of blood T cell repertoires in COVID-19. Using immunoSEQ multiplex PCR, the repertoire was profiled, and TCRdb retains in-frame clones only, with some absent. The sample lists over 100,000 clones; 81% were seen once. The specimen was peripheral blood. These receptors originate from a human donor in a cohort sampled during active COVID-19.

The rearrangement uses TRBV5-1 and TRBJ2-7, with 10 bases matching TRBD2. With V trimmed by 0 bases and J by 5 bases, 5 bases remained unmatched. CDR1 SGHRS and CDR2 YFSETQ come from the germline V gene. The CDR3 is 15 residues long. For the CDR3, the DNA is TGCGCCAGCAGCTTGGCCAGCGGGAGGGTCGACGAGCAGTACTTC. Translation gives CASSLASGRVDEQYF.

The CDR3 sequence is CASSLGSSKNEQFF. The CDR3 coding sequence is TGTGCCAGCAGCTTAGGCAGTAGCAAGAATGAGCAGTTCTTC. This chain joins TRBV7-9 and TRBJ2-1; D is undetermined. Germline loops: CDR1 SEHNR, CDR2 FQNEAQ (reference sequence). With 1 base removed from V and 7 bases from J, the gap between germline ends came to 11 bases. The CDR3 spans 14 residues.

This rearrangement joins TRBV11-2 to TRBJ2-4; 9 nucleotides agree with TRBD1. This CDR3 contains 17 residues. Unmatched junction bases numbered 5, after V lost 1 base and J lost 1 base. The germline V gene has CDR1 SGHAT and CDR2 FQNNGV. CDR3 protein: CASSLGSGTGAKNIQYF. Written as DNA, the CDR3 is TGTGCCAGCAGCTTAGGCTCCGGGACAGGGGCCAAAAACATTCAGTACTTC.

This clone is a singleton in its sample. V gene TRBV2 combines with J gene TRBJ2-3, with 8 nucleotides matching TRBD2. The CDR3 has 15 residues. Losses at the gene ends were 3 bases for V and 1 base for J; bases not matched to a gene: 3. Germline V CDR1 and CDR2: SNHLY, FYNNEI. CDR3 sequence (DNA): TGTGCCAGCAGTGACCCACTAGCGGGCACAGATACGCAGTATTTT. The encoded protein is CASSDPLAGTDTQYF.

This clone was observed a handful of times. The chain combines TRBV5-4 with TRBJ1-3; tentative D call: TRBD1 (5 bases). The CDR3 runs to 15 residues. Deletions cut 4 bases from V and 5 bases from J, with 16 bases between. Germline V gives CDR1 SGHNT, CDR2 YYREEE (reference sequence). The CDR3 sequence: CASSPGGSERNTIYF. DNA of the CDR3: TGTGCCAGCAGCCCTGGGGGGTCTGAGAGAAACACCATATATTTT. The full variable domain, completed using reference TRBV5-4 and TRBJ1-3, is ETGVTQSPTHLIKTRGQQVTLRCSSQSGHNTVSWYQQALGQGPQFIFQYYREEENGRGNFPPRFSGLQFPNYSSELNVNALELDDSALYLCASSPGGSERNTIYFGEGSWLTVV.

The CDR3 loop reads CASSLRDRVVNTEAFF. Here the CDR3 DNA reads TGTGCCAGTAGTCTCCGGGACAGGGTAGTGAACACTGAAGCTTTCTTT. This chain links TRBV19 with TRBJ1-1; 9 bases align to TRBD1. The CDR3 has 16 residues. The germline CDR1 and CDR2 sequences are LNHDA and SQIVND (reference sequence). J gave up 0 bases and V 5 bases, and 7 bases lay outside the gene matches.

The chain couples TRBV11-3 to TRBJ2-1, with a weak D call TRBD2 (5 bases). V lost 5 bases to trimming and J lost 10 bases, with 15 bases between them. CDR3 length equals 13 residues. The germline gives CDR1 SGHNT, CDR2 YENEEA. The CDR3 is CASSLTSGGEQFF. CDR3 in DNA: TGTGCCAGCAGCCTCACGAGCGGCGGGGAGCAGTTCTTC.

V and J are TRBV9 and TRBJ1-2, with D hard to call. Germline values: CDR1 SGDLS, CDR2 YYNGEE. CDR3 length: 14 residues. V lost 0 bases to trimming and J lost 0 bases, with 6 bases between them. The CDR3 region is CASSVGGTNYGYTF. DNA for the CDR3: TGTGCCAGCAGCGTAGGAGGGACTAACTATGGCTACACCTTC.

CDR3 nucleotide sequence: TGTGCCAGCAGCCCTAGCGGATCGCAGGGGGCAGCTAACTATGGCTACACCTTC. It is translated as CASSPSGSQGAANYGYTF. This chain connects TRBV7-6 to TRBJ1-2; 8 positions match TRBD1. The CDR3 is 18 residues long. Losses at the gene ends were 5 bases for V and 0 bases for J; bases not matched to a gene: 14. Germline CDR1 reads SGHVS; CDR2 reads FNYEAQ.

This clone was counted a single time. The chain couples TRBV11-3 to TRBJ1-1, with D unresolved. Germline V gives CDR1 SGHNT, CDR2 YENEEA. V was cut by 6 bases and J by 5 bases, with 10 bases left in between. CDR3 length equals 12 residues. The CDR3 loop is CASRSTGTEAFF. As DNA, the CDR3 is TGTGCCAGCAGGTCAACGGGGACTGAAGCTTTCTTT.

This clone has a handful of counts. The rearrangement uses TRBV2 and TRBJ1-1; the D is unclear. The CDR3 is 14 amino acids. The germline V gene has CDR1 SNHLY and CDR2 FYNNEI. Trimming shortened V by 6 bases and J by 0 bases, and 11 bases separated the two germline ends. DNA for the CDR3: TGTGCCAGCAGAAGCGGCTTCCTGAACACTGAAGCTTTCTTT. Translated: CASRSGFLNTEAFF.

The gene calls are TRBV18 and TRBJ1-3, with 9 bases lining up with TRBD1. The CDR3 contains 16 residues. V was clipped by 6 bases and J by 4 bases; unmatched bases: 10. CDR1 and CDR2 (germline): KGHSH, LQKENI. As DNA, the CDR3 is TGTGCCAGCTCGCCCCCCGGGACAGGGTCCGGAAACACCATATATTTT. Its translation is CASSPPGTGSGNTIYF.

This chain connects TRBV5-4 to TRBJ1-2; 7 bases match TRBD1. The germline CDR1 and CDR2 sequences are SGHNT and YYREEE (reference sequence). This CDR3 comprises 14 residues. Trimming at V came to 4 bases and at J to 4 bases, leaving 7 bases not matched to a gene. The DNA for the CDR3 is TGTGCCAGCAGCGGTCCGGGACAGAGCTATGGCTACACCTTC. The encoded protein is CASSGPGQSYGYTF.

J is TRBJ2-7 and V is TRBV27, with TRBD2 matching over 12 bases. This CDR3 comprises 14 residues. V shed 10 bases, J shed 3 bases, and the junction held 7 bases outside the gene matches. Germline-derived CDR1 and CDR2 are MNHEY and SMNVEV (reference sequence). CDR3 in DNA: TGTGCCACCAAAGGACTAGCGGGGTTCTACGAGCAGTACTTC. It is translated as CATKGLAGFYEQYF.

This rearrangement joins TRBV7-3 to TRBJ2-5, with D maybe TRBD2 (6 bases). Trimming shortened V by 0 bases and J by 2 bases, and 10 bases separated the two germline ends. Germline CDR1 and CDR2: SGHTA and FQGTGA. The CDR3 is 15 amino acids. For the CDR3, the DNA is TGTGCCAGCAGCTTAACTGGGACTCGTCAAGAGACCCAGTACTTC. It yields the protein CASSLTGTRQETQYF.

This chain connects TRBV7-9 to TRBJ1-3; tentatively, D is TRBD1 (5 bases). The CDR3 length is 16 residues. Trimming cost V 2 bases and J 1 base, with 12 bases left between them. Per germline, CDR1 SEHNR and CDR2 FQNEAQ (reference sequence). CDR3 protein: CASSLLPSGSGNTIYF. CDR3 DNA sequence: TGTGCCAGCAGCTTATTGCCCTCAGGGTCTGGAAACACCATATATTTT.

The chain employs TRBV28 and TRBJ2-7; D might be TRBD1 (5 bases). The CDR3 loop spans 15 amino acids. Germline V CDR1 and CDR2: MDHEN, SYDVKM. V dropped 1 base and J dropped 5 bases, with 15 bases sitting between them. The CDR3 bases are TGTGCCAGCAGTTTATTGCAGGGTTCGGCTAACGAGCAGTACTTC. It translates to CASSLLQGSANEQYF.

J is TRBJ2-3 and V is TRBV6-6, with 9 bases lining up with TRBD2. The CDR3 spans 14 residues. CDR1 and CDR2 from the germline V gene are MNHNY and SVGAGI (reference sequence). V was pared by 7 bases and J by 5 bases, with 7 bases of the junction left unmatched. CDR3 in DNA: TGTGCCAGCAAAGCTCTAGCGGGACTAGATACGCAGTATTTT. Protein product: CASKALAGLDTQYF.